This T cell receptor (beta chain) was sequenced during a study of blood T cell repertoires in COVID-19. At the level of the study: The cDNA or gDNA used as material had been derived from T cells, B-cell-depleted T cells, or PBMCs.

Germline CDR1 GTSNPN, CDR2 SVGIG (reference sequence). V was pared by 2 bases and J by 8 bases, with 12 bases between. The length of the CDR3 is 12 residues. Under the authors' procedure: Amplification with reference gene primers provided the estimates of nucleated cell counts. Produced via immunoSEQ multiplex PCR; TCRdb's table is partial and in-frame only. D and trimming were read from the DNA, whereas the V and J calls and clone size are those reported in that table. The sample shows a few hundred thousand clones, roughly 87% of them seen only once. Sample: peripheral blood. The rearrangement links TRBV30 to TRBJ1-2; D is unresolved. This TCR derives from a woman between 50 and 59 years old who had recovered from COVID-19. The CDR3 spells CAWSPQAPGYTF. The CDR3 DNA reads TGTGCCTGGAGTCCCCAAGCTCCCGGCTACACCTTC. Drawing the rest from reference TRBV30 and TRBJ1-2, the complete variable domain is SQTIHQWPATLVQPVGSPLSLECTVEGTSNPNLYWYRQAAGRGLQLLFYSVGIGQISSEVPQNLSASRPQDRQFILSSKKLLLSDSGFYLCAWSPQAPGYTFGSGTRLTVV.